In its sample, the clone carrying this TCR beta chain was seen a few times. These data originate in a study of blood T cell repertoires in COVID-19. The germline V gene encodes CDR1 SGHAT and CDR2 FQDESV (reference sequence). V shed 5 bases and J 1 base; nucleotides not matched to a gene: 4. The CDR3 covers 15 residues. Patients at the Seattle site were enrolled during active infection and followed longitudinally. Original processing methods: Nucleated cell number was recorded as an estimate derived from reference gene primer amplification. Profiling relied on immunoSEQ multiplex PCR, and the TCRdb table lists in-frame clones only, not all of them. D and trimming were read from the DNA, whereas the V and J calls and clone size are those reported in that table. Of some 180,000 clones in the sample, roughly 76% were seen once.

Material for sequencing was peripheral blood. This receptor was identified in a woman aged 40 to 50 with COVID-19, enrolled during active disease. V gene TRBV11-1 combines with J gene TRBJ2-2; 7 positions match TRBD1. CDR3 loop: CASSPGQLNTGELFF. Written as DNA, the CDR3 is TGTGCCAGCAGCCCGGGACAGCTGAACACCGGGGAGCTGTTTTTT.